A selection of T cell receptor beta chains follows, all from one sample in a study of control samples from healthy donors and cancer patients. Libraries were prepared by immunoSEQ multiplex PCR; TCRdb keeps only in-frame clonotypes and omits some of them. The sample includes 100,000 to 150,000 clones, roughly 84% seen only once; the top ten take around 2%. Sequencing used blood. The origin of the receptors is a man aged 18 to 30 in good health. Both conserved end residues are part of each CDR3. D genes are given only for firm matches. The size field is filled for only some rows; it gives once, few, many or a size class.

v_call,cdr3_length,j_call,clone_size,d_call,cdr3_aa,cdr3_nt
TRBV27,15,TRBJ1-2,-,-,CASSSTHAGAYGYTF,TGTGCCAGCAGTTCAACCCACGCGGGGGCCTATGGCTACACCTTC
TRBV24-1,13,TRBJ1-5,-,-,CATSSQPNQPQHF,TGTGCCACCAGTAGCCAACCCAATCAGCCCCAGCATTTT
TRBV7-3,13,TRBJ2-3,-,-,CASSPPGADTQYF,TGTGCCAGCAGCCCCCCCGGGGCAGATACGCAGTATTTT
TRBV29-1,15,TRBJ2-7,-,-,CSVNSGGGFPYEQYF,TGCAGCGTTAATAGCGGTGGGGGTTTCCCCTACGAGCAGTACTTC
TRBV6-1,16,TRBJ2-3,-,-,CASSATGPPSTDTQYF,TGTGCCAGCAGTGCGACAGGTCCTCCTAGCACAGATACGCAGTATTTT
TRBV19,14,TRBJ1-5,-,-,CASSTVASNQPQHF,TGTGCCAGTAGTACAGTAGCTAGCAATCAGCCCCAGCATTTT
TRBV7-9,13,TRBJ1-5,-,-,CASSQASYQPQHF,TGTGCCAGCAGCCAAGCAAGTTATCAGCCCCAGCATTTT
TRBV2,12,TRBJ2-3,few,-,CASKQSVDTQYF,TGTGCCAGCAAACAGTCTGTTGATACGCAGTATTTT
TRBV28,17,TRBJ2-2,-,TRBD1,CASSPAAGTGNTGELFF,TGTGCCAGCAGCCCTGCCGCCGGGACAGGTAACACCGGGGAGCTGTTTTTT
TRBV6-5,14,TRBJ2-4,-,TRBD2,CASRGPSGKNIQYF,TGTGCCAGCAGGGGTCCTAGCGGAAAAAACATTCAGTACTTC
TRBV5-8,14,TRBJ1-1,-,-,CASSPLAVNTEAFF,TGTGCCAGCAGCCCACTGGCGGTTAACACTGAAGCTTTCTTT
TRBV24-1,15,TRBJ1-4,-,-,CATSDPTDANEKLFF,TGTGCCACCAGTGACCCTACAGATGCTAATGAAAAACTGTTTTTT
TRBV5-1,12,TRBJ2-7,-,-,CASSLEGNEQYF,TGCGCCAGCAGCTTGGAAGGAAACGAGCAGTACTTC
TRBV14,13,TRBJ2-1,-,-,CASSQEIGGEQFF,TGTGCCAGCAGCCAAGAGATTGGGGGGGAGCAGTTCTTC
TRBV27,14,TRBJ2-5,few,-,CASSLYTGQETQYF,TGTGCCAGCAGTTTATATACAGGGCAAGAGACCCAGTACTTC
TRBV10-2,15,TRBJ2-7,-,TRBD1,CASSEMGTGIYEQYF,TGCGCCAGCAGTGAAATGGGGACAGGGATCTACGAGCAGTACTTC
TRBV6-5,14,TRBJ1-1,many,-,CASSRDRGYTEAFF,TGTGCCAGCAGTCGAGACCGCGGATACACTGAAGCTTTCTTT
TRBV14,14,TRBJ2-3,-,-,CASAGLISTDTQYF,TGTGCCAGCGCGGGTCTGATTAGCACAGATACGCAGTATTTT
TRBV25-1,15,TRBJ1-3,-,-,CASSDPKGVVNTIYF,TGTGCCAGCAGTGACCCAAAGGGGGTAGTAAACACCATATATTTT
TRBV19,13,TRBJ1-1,-,TRBD1,CASSTPRQGFAFF,TGTGCCAGTAGTACCCCGAGACAGGGGTTCGCTTTCTTT
TRBV30,16,TRBJ1-3,-,-,CAWSVVAGNSGNTIYF,TGTGCCTGGAGTGTAGTGGCGGGAAACTCTGGAAACACCATATATTTT
TRBV19,15,TRBJ2-7,-,TRBD2,CASSIDGLAEVGQYF,TGTGCCAGTAGTATAGATGGTCTAGCGGAGGTCGGGCAGTACTTC
TRBV11-2,15,TRBJ1-1,-,-,CASSDPDSLNTEAFF,TGTGCCAGCAGCGATCCCGACAGTTTGAACACTGAAGCTTTCTTT
TRBV28,11,TRBJ2-7,-,-,CASKSGYEQYF,TGTGCCAGCAAATCGGGATACGAGCAGTACTTC
TRBV15,15,TRBJ1-4,many,TRBD1,CATSRTRDRNEKLFF,TGTGCCACCAGCAGAACCCGGGACAGGAATGAAAAACTGTTTTTT
TRBV13,13,TRBJ2-1,-,-,CASSLVQNNEQFF,TGTGCCAGCAGCTTAGTACAGAACAATGAGCAGTTCTTC
TRBV7-9,16,TRBJ2-3,once,TRBD1,CASSLTGTTRTDTQYF,TGTGCCAGCAGCTTGACAGGGACAACACGCACAGATACGCAGTATTTT
TRBV9,15,TRBJ2-1,-,-,CASSVGPGAGNEQFF,TGTGCCAGCAGCGTAGGACCAGGGGCAGGCAATGAGCAGTTCTTC
TRBV2,12,TRBJ1-2,-,TRBD1,CASQTGDYGYTF,TGTGCCAGCCAGACAGGGGACTATGGCTACACCTTC
TRBV18,16,TRBJ2-1,-,-,CASSPLVGLEGNEQFF,TGTGCCAGCTCACCTCTCGTCGGACTTGAGGGCAATGAGCAGTTCTTC
TRBV7-2,15,TRBJ1-5,-,-,CASSLEGGMNQPQHF,TGTGCCAGCAGCTTAGAAGGAGGGATGAATCAGCCCCAGCATTTT
TRBV5-4,15,TRBJ1-2,-,-,CASSLSTRANYGYTF,TGTGCCAGCAGCTTATCGACGCGAGCTAACTATGGCTACACCTTC
TRBV5-8,14,TRBJ1-2,once,-,CASSLRVGNYGYTF,TGTGCCAGCAGCTTGAGGGTCGGAAACTATGGCTACACCTTC
TRBV20-1,14,TRBJ2-7,-,-,CSASRGLGSDEQYF,TGCAGTGCTAGTAGAGGGCTGGGTTCGGACGAGCAGTACTTC
TRBV6-5,15,TRBJ2-7,-,TRBD2,CASRLGLAGAYEQYF,TGTGCCAGCAGATTGGGACTAGCGGGCGCCTACGAGCAGTACTTC
TRBV19,18,TRBJ2-3,-,-,CASSTKNWRAGQGDTQYF,TGTGCCAGTAGTACTAAGAATTGGCGGGCGGGTCAAGGGGATACGCAGTATTTT
TRBV18,16,TRBJ1-5,-,-,CASSPRPRTSNQPQHF,TGTGCCAGCTCACCACGTCCCAGAACGAGCAATCAGCCCCAGCATTTT
TRBV2,15,TRBJ2-3,few,TRBD2,CASRTSGRATDTQYF,TGTGCCAGCCGCACGAGCGGGAGGGCCACAGATACGCAGTATTTT
TRBV11-3,17,TRBJ2-1,-,TRBD2,CASSSIRGTSGYNEQFF,TGTGCCAGCAGCTCAATACGCGGGACTAGCGGTTACAATGAGCAGTTCTTC
TRBV29-1,13,TRBJ2-6,-,-,CSVGYSGANVLTF,TGCAGCGTAGGGTACTCTGGGGCCAACGTCCTGACTTTC
TRBV2,16,TRBJ1-3,few,-,CASRASSLGSGNTIYF,TGTGCCAGCAGGGCTTCCAGCCTGGGCTCTGGAAACACCATATATTTT
TRBV21-1,15,TRBJ2-7,once,-,CASSKELAGVHEQYF,TGTGCCAGCAGCAAAGAGTTAGCGGGAGTCCACGAGCAGTACTTC
TRBV5-1,12,TRBJ2-5,once,-,CASKDIQETQYF,TGCGCCAGCAAAGACATCCAAGAGACCCAGTACTTC
TRBV28,14,TRBJ1-1,once,TRBD1,CASSPGGSDTEAFF,TGTGCCAGCAGTCCAGGGGGGTCGGACACTGAAGCTTTCTTT
TRBV25-1,13,TRBJ1-5,-,-,CASSEGARGPQHF,TGTGCCAGCAGTGAAGGGGCCCGAGGGCCCCAGCATTTT
TRBV3-1/TRBV3-2,15,TRBJ2-7,-,TRBD2,CASSRTSGRAGEQYF,TGTGCCAGCAGCCGAACTAGCGGGAGGGCCGGAGAGCAGTACTTC
TRBV5-6,14,TRBJ1-2,many,-,CASSPQGANYGYTF,TGTGCCAGCAGTCCACAGGGAGCTAACTATGGCTACACCTTC
TRBV10-3,12,TRBJ2-1,-,-,CAIRRLYNEQFF,TGTGCCATCAGAAGGCTCTACAATGAGCAGTTCTTC
TRBV29-1,15,TRBJ2-1,-,-,CSVQYGLAIHNEQFF,TGCAGCGTTCAATACGGGCTAGCGATCCACAATGAGCAGTTCTTC
TRBV5-1,13,TRBJ1-1,once,-,CASTNRVGTEAFF,TGCGCCAGCACGAACAGGGTGGGGACTGAAGCTTTCTTT